This TCR beta chain was identified in a study of beta chain features in type 1 diabetes. Study results and limitations: Moderately but significantly shorter TCRB CDR3s were found in Type 1 diabetes patients in all four CD4+ subsets.

The germline V gene encodes CDR1 LNHDA and CDR2 SQIVND (reference sequence). Trimming cost V 6 bases and J 0 bases, with 15 bases left between them. The CDR3 runs to 16 residues. As for this clone: Its antigen is unknown.

TCRB transcripts that were expressed got sequenced, as all of the isolated RNA had been reverse transcribed. Repertoires were generated with immunoSEQ multiplex PCR, while TCRdb's copy carries only in-frame clones and drops some. The profile shows a few hundred thousand clones, roughly 30% of them singletons. The authors sorted CD4+ naive, central memory, regulatory and stem cell-like memory cells via CD45RO/CCR7/CD25/CD127/CD95/CD27. The chain employs TRBV19 and TRBJ1-3; D is undetermined. The material sequenced was central memory CD4+ T cells from blood. This receptor was taken from a man aged 25-45 years in good health. CDR3 coding DNA: TGTGCCAGTAGGCATATCAGGAGTGGCTCTGGAAACACCATATATTTT. This encodes CASRHIRSGSGNTIYF.